The 30 T cell receptor beta chains below all came from one sample that was sequenced in a study of OX40 agonist ivuxolimab in advanced cancers. This table comes from immunoSEQ multiplex PCR, and its TCRdb copy is limited to in-frame clones, with some not included. The sample lists about 85,000 clones; roughly 85% were seen once. The sequenced sample was CD4+ or CD8+ T cells sorted from blood, obtained in a trial of the OX40 agonist ivuxolimab. The receptor source for this set is an adult with an advanced solid tumor such as melanoma, head and neck, liver or kidney cancer.

The chain couples TRBV7-3 to TRBJ2-3, with D unclear. The CDR3 contains 12 residues. The germline V and J ends were trimmed by 2 bases and 6 bases, with 6 bases remaining between them. Germline lookup yields CDR1 SGHTA and CDR2 FQGTGA. The chain's CDR3 is CASSLRWDTQYF. DNA of the CDR3: TGTGCCAGCAGCTTACGGTGGGATACGCAGTATTTT.

The chain combines TRBV6-1 with TRBJ1-5; the match to TRBD1 covers 10 bases. The germline CDR1 and CDR2 sequences are MNHNS and SASEGT. The CDR3 is made up of 14 amino acids. V dropped 8 bases and J dropped 7; count of bases not matched to a gene: 8. The CDR3, as DNA: TGTGCCAGCCTTGACAGGGGGCGATGGCAGCCCCAGCATTTT. This codes for CASLDRGRWQPQHF.

The V gene is TRBV6-5, the J gene TRBJ2-2; no clear D. CDR3 length equals 13 residues. V shed 0 bases and J shed 4 bases, with 3 bases lying between them. The germline V gene encodes CDR1 MNHEY and CDR2 SVGAGI. CDR3 sequence: CASSYSVTGELFF. The CDR3 region has the DNA TGTGCCAGCAGTTACTCAGTCACCGGGGAGCTGTTTTTT.

This rearrangement joins TRBV7-2 to TRBJ2-5; D unresolved. The CDR3 totals 11 residues. Germline loops: CDR1 SGHTA, CDR2 FQGNSA. Trimming stripped 5 bases from V and 1 base from J, with 2 bases between. Here the CDR3 DNA reads TGTGCCAGCAGCCCCCAAGAGACCCAGTACTTC. Its translation is CASSPQETQYF. Looking up the rest from reference TRBV7-2 and TRBJ2-5 gives the full variable domain: GAGVSQSPSNKVTEKGKDVELRCDPISGHTALYWYRQSLGQGLEFLIYFQGNSAPDKSGLPSDRFSAERTGGSVSTLTIQRTQQEDSAVYLCASSPQETQYFGPGTRLLVL.

This clone was counted only a few times. This chain links TRBV4-2 with TRBJ2-1, with 8 nucleotides matching TRBD2. V dropped 4 bases and J dropped 3; count of bases not matched to a gene: 5. The V gene's germline CDR1 is LGHNA and CDR2 YNFKEQ. CDR3 length: 15 amino acids. The CDR3 loop is CASSPFSGGYNEQFF. The CDR3, as DNA: TGTGCCAGCAGCCCCTTCAGCGGGGGCTACAATGAGCAGTTCTTC.

This clone is a singleton in its sample. V usage is TRBV9 and J usage is TRBJ1-2; 7 bases match TRBD1. The trim removed 4 bases at V and 4 bases at J, leaving 7 bases unmatched. The CDR3 contains 14 residues. The germline V gene encodes CDR1 SGDLS and CDR2 YYNGEE. CDR3 sequence reads: CASSLGTELYGYTF. The CDR3 nucleotides read TGTGCCAGCAGCCTTGGGACAGAGCTCTATGGCTACACCTTC.

The chain has TRBV28 and TRBJ1-4; TRBD1 agrees at 7 bases. The CDR3 is 16 residues long. Germline loops: CDR1 MDHEN, CDR2 SYDVKM. J gave up 5 bases and V 5 bases, and 11 bases lay outside the gene matches. DNA for the CDR3: TGTGCCAGCAGTCCCCTAGGCAGGGGGAAGAATGAAAAACTGTTTTTT. Amino acids: CASSPLGRGKNEKLFF.

This sequence joins TRBV6-1 and TRBJ1-6; weak D call: TRBD1 (5 bases). The germline CDR1 and CDR2 sequences are MNHNS and SASEGT. The CDR3 runs to 12 residues. With 7 bases removed from V and 9 bases from J, the gap between germline ends came to 10 bases. In nucleotides, the CDR3 is TGTGCCAGCAAGGAGGGGTTTTCACCCCTCCACTTT. Protein sequence: CASKEGFSPLHF.

V gene TRBV28 combines with J gene TRBJ1-4, with D maybe TRBD1 (6 bases). The V gene lost 10 bases and the J gene lost 3 bases, with 12 bases spanning the gap. Germline assignment: CDR1 MDHEN and CDR2 SYDVKM. The CDR3 length is 13 residues. CDR3 amino acids: CATSDSSNEKLFF. DNA for the CDR3: TGTGCCACCTCGGACAGTTCTAATGAAAAACTGTTTTTT.

The chain couples TRBV18 to TRBJ1-4; D is unresolved. Trimming removed 3 bases at V and 4 bases at J, with 12 bases between. The CDR3 sequence is 15 residues long. CDR1 is KGHSH and CDR2 is LQKENI in the germline V gene. The CDR3 nucleotides read TGTGCCAGCTCACCTACCGGGTGGGGTAATGAAAAACTGTTTTTT. Protein product: CASSPTGWGNEKLFF.

The rearrangement uses TRBV28 and TRBJ1-6; 9 bases align to TRBD1. The germline gives CDR1 MDHEN, CDR2 SYDVKM. The CDR3 is 19 residues long. Trimming removed 3 bases from V and 8 bases from J; junction bases left unmatched: 17. The CDR3 coding sequence is TGTGCCAGCAGTTTCTTATCCGGGACAGGGAATACGTATGATTCACCCCTCCACTTT. As protein: CASSFLSGTGNTYDSPLHF.

This chain links TRBV6-5 with TRBJ1-6; D remains unclear. Germline lookup yields CDR1 MNHEY and CDR2 SVGAGI. Trimming took 5 bases from V and 6 from J, leaving 14 bases between them. The CDR3 spans 15 residues. The DNA of the CDR3 is TGTGCCAGCAGTCCTTGGACTGGGCGTAATTCACCCCTCCACTTT. It is translated as CASSPWTGRNSPLHF.

The V gene is TRBV5-4, the J gene TRBJ2-3, with TRBD1 as a possible D gene (6 bases). Trimming stripped 0 bases from V and 2 bases from J, with 10 bases between. CDR1 is SGHNT and CDR2 is YYREEE in the germline V gene (reference sequence). This CDR3 region has 15 residues. CDR3 amino acids: CASSLDGGATDTQYF. The DNA for the CDR3 is TGTGCCAGCAGCTTGGATGGGGGCGCCACAGATACGCAGTATTTT.

The chain is built from TRBV5-1 and TRBJ2-1; 9 bases are a match to TRBD1. CDR1 SGHRS and CDR2 YFSETQ come from the germline V gene. This CDR3 region has 15 residues. V shed 4 bases and J 7 bases; nucleotides not matched to a gene: 9. The CDR3 DNA reads TGCGCCAGCAGCGAATCCGGGACAGGGCGGAATGAGCAGTTCTTC. Translated, it gives CASSESGTGRNEQFF. Full variable domain (rest looked up from reference TRBV5-1 and TRBJ2-1): KAGVTQTPRYLIKTRGQQVTLSCSPISGHRSVSWYQQTPGQGLQFLFEYFSETQRNKGNFPGRFSGRQFSNSRSEMNVSTLELGDSALYLCASSESGTGRNEQFFGPGTRLTVL.

The rearrangement links TRBV27 to TRBJ1-1; possible D gene TRBD1, 5 bases. The CDR3 consists of 15 residues. V was cut by 1 base and J by 3 bases, with 12 bases left in between. CDR1 is MNHEY, CDR2 SMNVEV, per germline (reference sequence). CDR3 sequence reads: CASSLFGADHTEAFF. In DNA, the CDR3 is TGTGCCAGCAGTTTATTCGGGGCAGATCACACTGAAGCTTTCTTT.

The chain links TRBV7-8 to TRBJ2-2, with 7 bases aligning to TRBD1. CDR3 length equals 15 residues. Germline loops: CDR1 SGHVS, CDR2 FQNEAQ. The V segment lost 2 bases and the J segment 4 bases; nucleotides outside the gene matches: 4. The CDR3 reads CASSLWTGRTGELFF. DNA for the CDR3: TGTGCCAGCAGCTTATGGACAGGCCGCACCGGGGAGCTGTTTTTT.

V usage is TRBV12-5 and J usage is TRBJ2-6, with no clear D. Germline V lookup: CDR1 LGHNT, CDR2 FRNRAP. Trimming shortened V by 6 bases and J by 0 bases, and 3 bases separated the two germline ends. The CDR3 length is 13 residues. Here the CDR3 reads CASGISGANVLTF. The CDR3 coding sequence is TGTGCTAGTGGAATCTCTGGGGCCAACGTCCTGACTTTC.

The CDR3 DNA reads TGCGCCAGCAGCTTGGCCGGGACAGGGGCCTCTGGAAACACCATATATTTT. Translating gives CASSLAGTGASGNTIYF. This chain joins TRBV5-1 and TRBJ1-3; TRBD1 matches 10 bases. After removal of 0 bases from V and 0 bases from J, the junction contained 3 bases not matched to a gene. The CDR3 loop spans 17 amino acids. Per germline, CDR1 SGHRS and CDR2 YFSETQ.

CDR3 in amino acids: CAWSVHQDQPQHF. For the CDR3, the DNA is TGTGCCTGGAGTGTACATCAAGATCAGCCCCAGCATTTT. This chain links TRBV30 with TRBJ1-5, with D unresolved. Germline V gene lookup returns CDR1 GTSNPN and CDR2 SVGIG (reference sequence). The CDR3 extends over 13 amino acids. V lost 0 bases to trimming and J lost 5 bases, with 8 bases between them.

The chain recombines TRBV10-2 with TRBJ2-5; the D is unclear. The J call could be wrong; TRBJ2-7 is a better fit for the DNA end. The germline CDR1 and CDR2 sequences are WSHSY and SAAADI. The CDR3 totals 13 residues. CDR3 nucleotide sequence: TGCGCCAGCAGTCTCCAGGATACCTACGAGCAGTACTTC. Its translation is CASSLQDTYEQYF.

This chain joins TRBV19 and TRBJ1-5; D is unresolved. V was pared by 0 bases and J by 0 bases, with 12 bases between. The germline V gene has CDR1 LNHDA and CDR2 SQIVND (reference sequence). The CDR3 loop spans 17 amino acids. Here the CDR3 reads CASSIEFNSYSNQPQHF. The CDR3, as DNA: TGTGCCAGTAGTATAGAATTTAACAGTTATAGCAATCAGCCCCAGCATTTT.

This chain links TRBV18 with TRBJ2-1, with 8 bases fitting TRBD1. Germline V CDR1 and CDR2: KGHSH, LQKENI. J was trimmed by 2 bases and V by 7 bases; bases with no gene match: 7. The CDR3 is 15 residues long. In DNA, the CDR3 is TGTGCCAGCTTACAAGGACAGGGCCCCTACAATGAGCAGTTCTTC. This translates into CASLQGQGPYNEQFF.

The J gene is TRBJ1-3, the V gene TRBV30; TRBD1 might be the D (6 bases). The CDR3 consists of 14 residues. Germline V gene data show CDR1 as GTSNPN and CDR2 as SVGIG (reference sequence). Between the trimmed V and J ends, which lost 5 bases and 1 base, there was a span of 12 bases. Here the CDR3 reads CAWDPTGSGNTIYF. CDR3 sequence (DNA): TGTGCCTGGGATCCCACAGGGTCTGGAAACACCATATATTTT.

This chain uses TRBV29-1 with TRBJ1-2; 7 nucleotides align to TRBD1. V shed 3 bases, J shed 4 bases, and the junction held 8 bases outside the gene matches. From germline, CDR1 is SQVTM and CDR2 ANQGSEA. CDR3 size: 14 residues. CDR3 bases: TGCAGCGTTGAGGACAGGATTGAGGCCTATGGCTACACCTTC. Its translation is CSVEDRIEAYGYTF.

This chain links TRBV7-2 with TRBJ1-6, with D uncertain. CDR1 SGHTA and CDR2 FQGNSA come from the germline V gene. The CDR3 length is 14 residues. V was clipped by 2 bases and J by 6 bases, with 8 bases between them. The chain's CDR3 is CASSLRTANSPLHF. The CDR3 coding sequence is TGTGCCAGCAGCTTAAGGACGGCTAATTCACCCCTCCACTTT.

The genes are TRBV30 and TRBJ2-7, with TRBD2 as a possible D gene (5 bases). The V gene lost 0 bases and the J gene lost 3 bases, with 12 bases spanning the gap. The CDR3 sequence is 14 residues long. Germline CDR1 reads GTSNPN; CDR2 reads SVGIG (reference sequence). CDR3: CAWSVRGGGYEQYF. DNA of the CDR3: TGTGCCTGGAGTGTACGAGGAGGTGGCTACGAGCAGTACTTC.

The chain recombines TRBV5-1 with TRBJ2-5; unclear D gene. CDR1 is SGHRS and CDR2 is YFSETQ in the germline V gene. This CDR3 is 16 amino acids long. Deletions cut 0 bases from V and 1 base from J, with 13 bases between. The DNA of the CDR3 is TGCGCCAGCAGCTTGGAGCACTCCGGGCCCCAAGAGACCCAGTACTTC. Its translation: CASSLEHSGPQETQYF.

As to this clone: One end of the junction fails to match germline, which may point to a read error. Other DNA sequences of this sample code for an identical CDR3. The V and J genes are TRBV27 and TRBJ2-6; D unresolved. The CDR3 totals 15 residues. Germline CDR1 is MNHEY and CDR2 is SMNVEV (reference sequence). The CDR3 is CASSSPESGANVLTF. CDR3 sequence (DNA): TGTGCTAGCAGTTCTCCAGAGTCCGGGGCCAACGTCCTGACTTTC.

The chain has TRBV25-1 and TRBJ2-7; D gene ambiguous. V shed 8 bases and J shed 3 bases, with 11 bases lying between them. Germline V gives CDR1 MGHDK, CDR2 SYGVNS. This CDR3 spans 12 amino acids. CDR3 nucleotides: TGTGCCAGCCTGGGTTGGGGCTACGAGCAGTACTTC. It is translated as CASLGWGYEQYF.

This clone came up a few times. The rearrangement links TRBV5-1 to TRBJ2-3; 7 nucleotides align to TRBD2. CDR1 SGHRS and CDR2 YFSETQ come from the germline V gene. The length of the CDR3 is 16 residues. With V trimmed by 0 bases and J by 3 bases, 7 bases remained unmatched. The CDR3 spells CASSLATSRWTDTQYF. The CDR3 DNA reads TGCGCCAGCAGCTTGGCGACTAGCAGGTGGACAGATACGCAGTATTTT.